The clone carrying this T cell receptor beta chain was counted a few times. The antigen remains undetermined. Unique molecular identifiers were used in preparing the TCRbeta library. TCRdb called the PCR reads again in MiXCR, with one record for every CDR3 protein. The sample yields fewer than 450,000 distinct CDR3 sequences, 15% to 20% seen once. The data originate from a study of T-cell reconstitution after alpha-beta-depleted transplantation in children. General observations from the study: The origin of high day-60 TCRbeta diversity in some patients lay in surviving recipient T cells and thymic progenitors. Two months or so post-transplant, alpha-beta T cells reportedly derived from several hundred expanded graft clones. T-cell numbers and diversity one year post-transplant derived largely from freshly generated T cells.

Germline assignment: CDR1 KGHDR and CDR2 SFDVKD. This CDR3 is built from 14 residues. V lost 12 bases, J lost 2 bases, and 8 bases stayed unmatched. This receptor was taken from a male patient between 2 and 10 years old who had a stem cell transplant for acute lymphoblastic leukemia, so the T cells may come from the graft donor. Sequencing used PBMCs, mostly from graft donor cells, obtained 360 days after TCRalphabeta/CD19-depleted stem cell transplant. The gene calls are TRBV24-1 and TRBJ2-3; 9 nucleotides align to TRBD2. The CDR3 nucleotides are TGTGCCGCCCCTCAGGGACTAGCCACAGATACGCAGTATTTT. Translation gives CAAPQGLATDTQYF.